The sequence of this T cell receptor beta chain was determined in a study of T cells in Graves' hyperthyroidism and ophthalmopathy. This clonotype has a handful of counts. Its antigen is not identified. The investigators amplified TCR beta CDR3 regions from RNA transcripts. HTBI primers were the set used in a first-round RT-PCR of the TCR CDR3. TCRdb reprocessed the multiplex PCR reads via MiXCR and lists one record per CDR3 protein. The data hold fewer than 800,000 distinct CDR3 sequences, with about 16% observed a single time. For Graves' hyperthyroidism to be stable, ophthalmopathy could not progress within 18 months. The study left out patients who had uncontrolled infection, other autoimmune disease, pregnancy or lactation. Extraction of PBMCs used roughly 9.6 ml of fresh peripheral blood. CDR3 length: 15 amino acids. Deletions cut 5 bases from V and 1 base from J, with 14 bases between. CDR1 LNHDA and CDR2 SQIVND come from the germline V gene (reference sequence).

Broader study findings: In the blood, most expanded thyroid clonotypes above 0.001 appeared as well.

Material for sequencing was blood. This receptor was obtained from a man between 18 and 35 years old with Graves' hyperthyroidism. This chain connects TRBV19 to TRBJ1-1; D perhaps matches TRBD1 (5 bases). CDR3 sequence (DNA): TGTGCCAGTAGTTCAGGTCCGGGACGGAACACTGAAGCTTTCTTT. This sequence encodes CASSSGPGRNTEAFF.